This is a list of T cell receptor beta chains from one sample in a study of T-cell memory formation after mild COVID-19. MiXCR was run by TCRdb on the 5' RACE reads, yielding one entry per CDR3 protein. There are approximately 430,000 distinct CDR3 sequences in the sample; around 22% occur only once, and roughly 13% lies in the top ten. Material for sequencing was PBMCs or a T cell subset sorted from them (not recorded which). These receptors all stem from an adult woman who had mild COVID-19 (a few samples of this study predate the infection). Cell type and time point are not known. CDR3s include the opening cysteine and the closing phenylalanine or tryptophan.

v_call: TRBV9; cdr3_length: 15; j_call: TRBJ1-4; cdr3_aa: CASSVGARGGEKLFF
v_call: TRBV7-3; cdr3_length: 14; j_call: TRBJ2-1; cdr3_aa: CASSLGPVVSEQFF
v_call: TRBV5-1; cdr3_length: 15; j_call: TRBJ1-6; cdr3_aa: CASSLRGDRVSPLHF
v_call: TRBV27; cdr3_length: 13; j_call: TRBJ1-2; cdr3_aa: CASSPQGPYGYTF
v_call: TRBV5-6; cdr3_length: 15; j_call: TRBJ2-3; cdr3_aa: CASSLSGDYTDTQYF
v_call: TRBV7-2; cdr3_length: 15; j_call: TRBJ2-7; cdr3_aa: CASSPGPSRNYEQYF
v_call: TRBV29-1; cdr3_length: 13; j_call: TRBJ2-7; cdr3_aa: CSVVTSGHHEQYF
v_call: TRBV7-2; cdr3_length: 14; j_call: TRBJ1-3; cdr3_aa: CASRHREQGNTIYF
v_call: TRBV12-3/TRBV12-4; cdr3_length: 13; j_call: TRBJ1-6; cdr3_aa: CASTNTGVSPLHF
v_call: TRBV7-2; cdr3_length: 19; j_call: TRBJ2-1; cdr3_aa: CASSLGRLAGGPYSNEQFF
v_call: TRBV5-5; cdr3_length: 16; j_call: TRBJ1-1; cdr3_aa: CASSPQGQELNTEAFF
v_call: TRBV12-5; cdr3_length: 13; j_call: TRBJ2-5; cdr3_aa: CASGFGGAQTQYF
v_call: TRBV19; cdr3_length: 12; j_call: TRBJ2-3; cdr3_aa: CASSILPDTQYF
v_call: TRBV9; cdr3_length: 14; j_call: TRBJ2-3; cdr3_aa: CASSVAIQGDTQYF
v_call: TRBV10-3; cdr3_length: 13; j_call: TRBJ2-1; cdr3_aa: CAIGQGALYEQFF
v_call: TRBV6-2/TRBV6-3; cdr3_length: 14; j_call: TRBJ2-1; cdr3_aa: CASSPHSGKYEQFF
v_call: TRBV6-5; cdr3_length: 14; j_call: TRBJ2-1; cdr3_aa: CASSYLAGGPEQFF
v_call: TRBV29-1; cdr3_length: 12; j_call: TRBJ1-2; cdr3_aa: CSVGGMGYGYTF
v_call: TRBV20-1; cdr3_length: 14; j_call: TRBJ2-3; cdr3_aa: CSARPRLSTDTQYF
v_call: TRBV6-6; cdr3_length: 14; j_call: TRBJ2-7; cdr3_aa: CASTGLAGRYEQYF
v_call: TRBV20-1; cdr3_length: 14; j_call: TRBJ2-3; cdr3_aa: CSALRVPNTDTQYF
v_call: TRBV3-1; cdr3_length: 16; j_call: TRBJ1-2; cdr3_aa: CASSHDSGTGVGGYTF
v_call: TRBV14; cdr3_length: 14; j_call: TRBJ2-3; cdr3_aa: CASSQGLSFDTQYF
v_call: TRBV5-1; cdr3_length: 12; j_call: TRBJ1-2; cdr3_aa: CASSLGRNGYTF
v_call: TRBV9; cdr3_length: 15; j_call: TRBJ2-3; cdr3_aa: CASSVVAGVPDTQYF
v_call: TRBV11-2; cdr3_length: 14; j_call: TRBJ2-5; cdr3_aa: CATSAGTGAETQYF
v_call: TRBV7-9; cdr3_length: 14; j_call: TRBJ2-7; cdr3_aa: CASSWGVEDYEQYF
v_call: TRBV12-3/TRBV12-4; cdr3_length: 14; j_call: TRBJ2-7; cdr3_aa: CASSVGGSFNEQYF
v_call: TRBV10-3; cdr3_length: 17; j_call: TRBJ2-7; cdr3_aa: CAIGSRLAGGPSNEQYF
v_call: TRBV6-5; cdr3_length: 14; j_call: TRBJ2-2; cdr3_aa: CASRPSVYTGELFF
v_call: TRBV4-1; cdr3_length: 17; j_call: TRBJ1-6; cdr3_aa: CASSQDLRGGYNSPLHF
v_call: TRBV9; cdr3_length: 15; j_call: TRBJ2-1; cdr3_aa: CASGLGLAGGPEQFF
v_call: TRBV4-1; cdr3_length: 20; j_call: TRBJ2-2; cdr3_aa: CASSRPSSLSGGAVTGELFF
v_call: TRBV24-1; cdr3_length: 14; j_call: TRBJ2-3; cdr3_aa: CATRDRGLTDTQYF
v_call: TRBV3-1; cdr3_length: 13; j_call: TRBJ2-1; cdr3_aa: CASSRQSSEEQFF
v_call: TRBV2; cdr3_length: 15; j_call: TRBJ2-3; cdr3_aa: CASLKRDPSTDTQYF
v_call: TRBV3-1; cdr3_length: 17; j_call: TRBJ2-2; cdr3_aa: CASSPEGSSGLTGELFF
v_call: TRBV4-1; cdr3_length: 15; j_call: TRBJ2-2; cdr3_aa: CASSQDRRITGELFF
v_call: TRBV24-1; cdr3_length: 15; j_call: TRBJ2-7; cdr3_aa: CATSDPRTRTYEQYF
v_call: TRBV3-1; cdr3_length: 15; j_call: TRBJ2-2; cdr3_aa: CASSQPWRGTGELFF
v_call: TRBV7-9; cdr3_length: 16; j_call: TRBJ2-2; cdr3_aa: CASSRLAGSNTGELFF
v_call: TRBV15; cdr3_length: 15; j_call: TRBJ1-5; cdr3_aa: CATSKEQGLGQPQHF
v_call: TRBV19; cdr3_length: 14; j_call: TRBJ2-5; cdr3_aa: CASSIVSTQETQYF
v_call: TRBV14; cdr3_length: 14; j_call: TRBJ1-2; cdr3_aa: CASSQVHKPYGYTF
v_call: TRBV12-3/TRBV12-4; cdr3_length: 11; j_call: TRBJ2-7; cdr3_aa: CASKQGYEQYF
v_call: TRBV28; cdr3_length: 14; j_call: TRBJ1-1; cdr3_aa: CASSLVDRDTEAFF
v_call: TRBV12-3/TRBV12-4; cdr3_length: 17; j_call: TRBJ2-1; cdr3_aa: CASSLETLAGDYNEQFF
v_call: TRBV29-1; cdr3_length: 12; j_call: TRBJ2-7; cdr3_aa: CSVETWADEQYF
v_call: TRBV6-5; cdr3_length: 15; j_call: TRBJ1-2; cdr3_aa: CASSQGGRFNYGYTF
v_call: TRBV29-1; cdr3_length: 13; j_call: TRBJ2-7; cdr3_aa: CSVTGTGSYEQYF
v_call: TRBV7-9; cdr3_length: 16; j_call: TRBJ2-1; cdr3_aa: CASSLVPERSYNEQFF
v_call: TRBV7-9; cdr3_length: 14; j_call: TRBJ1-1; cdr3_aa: CASSLIGPGAEAFF
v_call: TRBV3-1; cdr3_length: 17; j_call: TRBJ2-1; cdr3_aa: CASSQDIPGAIYNEQFF
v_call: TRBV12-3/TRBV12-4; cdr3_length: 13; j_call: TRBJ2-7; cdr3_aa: CASSPHRTGEQYF
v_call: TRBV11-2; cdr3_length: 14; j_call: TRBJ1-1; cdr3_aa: CASSWGQLNTEAFF
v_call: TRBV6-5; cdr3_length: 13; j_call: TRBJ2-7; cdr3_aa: CASSTGTGYEQYF
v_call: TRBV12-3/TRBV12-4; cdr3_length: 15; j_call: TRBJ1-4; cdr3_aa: CASSGGGSTNEKLFF